The 20 T cell receptor beta chains given below trace back to one sample, sequenced in a study of sequential checkpoint blockade in melanoma. Treatment meaning: randomized to nivolumab then ipilimumab (arm A) or the reverse (arm B). Data came from immunoSEQ multiplex PCR; TCRdb stores just in-frame clones and leaves some out. This sample has about 7,700 clones, with about 60% found just once. The sample in question was CD8+ T cells sorted from blood (inferred from file names), obtained from a patient given nivolumab and ipilimumab in sequence. The receptor source for this set is a human donor with melanoma.

In this sample, this clone turned up a few times. The chain combines TRBV7-2 with TRBJ2-7; 10 bases are a match to TRBD2. Trimming took 1 base from V and 7 from J; bases not matched to a gene: 4. From germline, CDR1 is SGHTA and CDR2 FQGNSA. The CDR3 spans 14 residues. CDR3: CASSLVAGGREQYF. The CDR3, as DNA: TGTGCCAGCAGCTTAGTAGCGGGGGGAAGGGAGCAGTACTTC.

This clone has only one observation. The chain couples TRBV6-5 to TRBJ2-7; 10 bases align to TRBD2. The V gene end was trimmed by 3 bases and the J gene end by 4 bases; junction bases not matched to a gene: 9. CDR1 is MNHEY and CDR2 is SVGAGI in the germline V gene. This CDR3 comprises 16 residues. The DNA for the CDR3 is TGTGCCAGCAGTTATTCTAGCGGGAGCGCTCTTTACGAGCAGTACTTC. This gives the protein CASSYSSGSALYEQYF.

The V gene is TRBV5-8, the J gene TRBJ1-3; 9 nucleotides agree with TRBD1. CDR1 and CDR2 (germline): SGHTS, YDEGEE. The V and J ends lost 6 bases and 2 bases, in that order; junction bases with no gene match: 9. The CDR3 consists of 16 residues. The CDR3 sequence is CASNNRDRATGNTIYF. The CDR3 DNA reads as TGTGCCAGCAACAACCGGGACAGGGCGACTGGAAACACCATATATTTT. The variable domain in full, completed from reference TRBV5-8 and TRBJ1-3, reads EAGVTQSPTHLIKTRGQQATLRCSPISGHTSVYWYQQALGLGLQFLLWYDEGEERNRGNFPPRFSGRQFPNYSSELNVNALELEDSALYLCASNNRDRATGNTIYFGEGSWLTVV.

This chain uses TRBV27 with TRBJ2-7; 9 bases map to TRBD1. Germline loops: CDR1 MNHEY, CDR2 SMNVEV (reference sequence). J was trimmed by 4 bases and V by 5 bases; bases with no gene match: 6. The length of the CDR3 is 14 residues. The CDR3 here is CASSPGTGLYEQYF. The CDR3 nucleotides are TGTGCCAGCAGTCCGGGGACAGGGTTGTACGAGCAGTACTTC.

This clone was picked up a small number of times. The rearrangement uses TRBV4-3 and TRBJ2-7; 12 bases agree with TRBD1. Looked up from germline, CDR1 is LGHNA and CDR2 is YSLEER. The CDR3 covers 15 residues. Trimming removed 3 bases from V and 6 bases from J; junction bases left unmatched: 6. Written as DNA, the CDR3 is TGCGCCAGCAGCCAGGGGGACAGGGGGCCCCGCGAGCAGTACTTC. Amino acids: CASSQGDRGPREQYF.

The chain combines TRBV9 with TRBJ2-7, with 7 bases identical to TRBD1. The germline gives CDR1 SGDLS, CDR2 YYNGEE. The V segment lost 0 bases and the J segment 0 bases; nucleotides outside the gene matches: 6. CDR3 length equals 16 residues. CDR3 nucleotide sequence: TGTGCCAGCAGCGTAGCCCGGGACAGCAGCTCCTACGAGCAGTACTTC. It specifies CASSVARDSSSYEQYF.

This rearrangement joins TRBV5-1 to TRBJ1-2; D is undetermined. This CDR3 contains 15 residues. The germline V gene encodes CDR1 SGHRS and CDR2 YFSETQ. V shed 4 bases and J shed 4 bases, with 17 bases lying between them. The CDR3 sequence: CASSLGSSGGYGYTF. CDR3 DNA: TGCGCCAGCAGCCTGGGGAGTTCGGGTGGCTATGGCTACACCTTC.

This clone was recorded a few times. The chain is built from TRBV11-3 and TRBJ2-7; TRBD1 might be the D (6 bases). The CDR3 sequence is 12 residues long. V lost 1 base to trimming and J lost 9 bases, with 10 bases between them. CDR1 is SGHNT and CDR2 is YENEEA in the germline V gene. In DNA, the CDR3 is TGTGCCAGCAGCTTAGGGGACACCGCGCAGTACTTC. This codes for CASSLGDTAQYF.

The chain combines TRBV7-9 with TRBJ2-7; maybe TRBD2 (6 bases). The CDR3 runs 16 residues. V was clipped by 1 base and J by 1 base, with 14 bases between them. Per germline, CDR1 SEHNR and CDR2 FQNEAQ (reference sequence). In DNA, the CDR3 is TGTGCCAGCAGCTTAGTTCTGGGACTTAATTCCTACGAGCAGTACTTC. This codes for CASSLVLGLNSYEQYF.

J is TRBJ1-3 and V is TRBV27; TRBD1 is a possible D gene (6 bases). Trimming removed 5 bases from V and 4 bases from J, with 18 bases in between. The CDR3 spans 16 residues. Per the germline V gene, CDR1 is MNHEY and CDR2 is SMNVEV (reference sequence). Here the CDR3 DNA reads TGTGCCAGCAGTACCGCTCAAGGGGGTTCCGGAAACACCATATATTTT. It is translated as CASSTAQGGSGNTIYF.

The chain carries TRBV5-1 and TRBJ1-3; D possibly corresponds to TRBD1 (5 bases). The V end was cut by 0 bases, the J end by 0 bases, with 13 bases between. The germline V gene encodes CDR1 SGHRS and CDR2 YFSETQ. The CDR3 is made up of 17 amino acids. In nucleotides, the CDR3 is TGCGCCAGCAGCTTGGGATGGGGCCCGAACTCTGGAAACACCATATATTTT. This gives the protein CASSLGWGPNSGNTIYF. Full variable domain (rest looked up from reference TRBV5-1 and TRBJ1-3): KAGVTQTPRYLIKTRGQQVTLSCSPISGHRSVSWYQQTPGQGLQFLFEYFSETQRNKGNFPGRFSGRQFSNSRSEMNVSTLELGDSALYLCASSLGWGPNSGNTIYFGEGSWLTVV.

CDR3 residues: CASSPLGGIYNEQFF. The CDR3 bases are TGCGCCAGCAGCCCCCTTGGCGGGATCTACAATGAGCAGTTCTTC. The chain carries TRBV4-1 and TRBJ2-1; D is possibly TRBD2 (6 bases). The germline V and J ends were trimmed by 4 bases and 3 bases, with 13 bases remaining between them. There are 15 residues in the CDR3. Germline CDR1 reads MGHRA; CDR2 reads YSYEKL.

This clone was observed a handful of times. The J gene is TRBJ2-1, the V gene TRBV5-5; no definite D call. Germline CDR1 SGHKS, CDR2 YYEKEE (reference sequence). V was shortened by 3 bases and J by 1 base, with 20 bases between the two germline ends. The CDR3 consists of 18 residues. The CDR3 region has the DNA TGTGCCAGCAGCTCTGAAGCCTTGCTAATCGCATCCTACAATGAGCAGTTCTTC. Translating gives CASSSEALLIASYNEQFF.

The J gene is TRBJ2-2, the V gene TRBV27; 8 bases are a match to TRBD2. The junction had 11 bases not matched to a gene; V was cut back by 6 bases and J by 5 bases. The CDR3 runs to 16 residues. Germline V lookup: CDR1 MNHEY, CDR2 SMNVEV (reference sequence). The CDR3 sequence is CASSPFSGTPTGELFF. In DNA, the CDR3 is TGTGCCAGCAGCCCCTTTAGCGGGACGCCGACCGGGGAGCTGTTTTTT.

V is TRBV7-9 and J is TRBJ2-3, with D possibly being TRBD2 (5 bases). Germline V gene data show CDR1 as SEHNR and CDR2 as FQNEAQ (reference sequence). CDR3 length: 14 amino acids. V was pared by 0 bases and J by 2 bases, with 6 bases between. As DNA, the CDR3 is TGTGCCAGCAGCTTAGCGGACTTCACAGATACGCAGTATTTT. This codes for CASSLADFTDTQYF.

This clone was observed a single time. The rearrangement uses TRBV28 and TRBJ2-7; 7 nucleotides match TRBD2. Germline CDR1 is MDHEN and CDR2 is SYDVKM. V dropped 6 bases and J dropped 3; count of bases not matched to a gene: 14. This CDR3 is built from 16 residues. Here the CDR3 DNA reads TGTGCCAGCAGACACGCCCGGGGGGAGGACCGCTACGAGCAGTACTTC. Protein product: CASRHARGEDRYEQYF.

In its sample, this clone was seen a few times. The chain's CDR3 is CASSQRTSGSYEQYF. CDR3 nucleotides: TGCGCCAGCAGCCAGCGGACTAGCGGGAGTTACGAGCAGTACTTC. V is TRBV4-1 and J is TRBJ2-7, with 13 bases identical to TRBD2. The V segment lost 3 bases and the J segment 4 bases; nucleotides outside the gene matches: 3. Germline loops: CDR1 MGHRA, CDR2 YSYEKL. This CDR3 comprises 15 residues.

The chain carries TRBV5-4 and TRBJ2-1, with a tentative D call TRBD2 (6 bases). This CDR3 spans 14 amino acids. The germline V and J ends were trimmed by 0 bases and 6 bases, with 10 bases remaining between them. Germline V gene lookup returns CDR1 SGHNT and CDR2 YYREEE (reference sequence). For the CDR3, the DNA is TGTGCCAGCAGCTTGGTGGGGACTGGCAATGAGCAGTTCTTC. It codes for CASSLVGTGNEQFF.

The J gene is TRBJ2-7, the V gene TRBV27; 9 positions match TRBD1. J was trimmed by 3 bases and V by 4 bases; bases with no gene match: 7. This CDR3 has 15 amino acids. CDR1 and CDR2 from the germline V gene are MNHEY and SMNVEV (reference sequence). The CDR3 here is CASSYRQGVYYEQYF. CDR3 in DNA: TGTGCCAGCAGTTACAGACAGGGGGTTTACTACGAGCAGTACTTC.

This clone has just a few counts. The chain recombines TRBV4-1 with TRBJ2-7; TRBD2 might be the D (6 bases). V shed 2 bases and J shed 5 bases, with 10 bases lying between them. The CDR3 length is 13 residues. The germline gives CDR1 MGHRA, CDR2 YSYEKL. The CDR3 is CASSQRDFDEQYF. CDR3 sequence (DNA): TGCGCCAGCAGCCAACGGGACTTCGACGAGCAGTACTTC.